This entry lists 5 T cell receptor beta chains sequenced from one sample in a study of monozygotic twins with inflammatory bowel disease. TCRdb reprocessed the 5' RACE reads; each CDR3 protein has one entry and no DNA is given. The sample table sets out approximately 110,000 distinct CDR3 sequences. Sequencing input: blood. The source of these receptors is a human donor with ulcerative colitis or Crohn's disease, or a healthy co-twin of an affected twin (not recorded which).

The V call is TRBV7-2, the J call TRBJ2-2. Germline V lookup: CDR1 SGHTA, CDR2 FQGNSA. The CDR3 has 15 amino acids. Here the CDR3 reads CASSLVGANTGELFF.

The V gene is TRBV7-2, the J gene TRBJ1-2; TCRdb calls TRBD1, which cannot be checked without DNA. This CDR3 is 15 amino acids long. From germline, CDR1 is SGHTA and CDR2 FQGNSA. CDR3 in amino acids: CASSLEPEDRDGYTF.

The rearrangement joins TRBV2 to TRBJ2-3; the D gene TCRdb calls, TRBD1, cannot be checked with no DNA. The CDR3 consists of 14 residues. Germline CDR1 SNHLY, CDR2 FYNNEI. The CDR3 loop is CASSEGTGRGTQYF. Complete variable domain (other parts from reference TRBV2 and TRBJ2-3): EPEVTQTPSHQVTQMGQEVILRCVPISNHLYFYWYRQILGQKVEFLVSFYNNEISEKSEIFDDQFSVERPDGSNFTLKIRSTKLEDSAMYFCASSEGTGRGTQYFGPGTRLTVL.

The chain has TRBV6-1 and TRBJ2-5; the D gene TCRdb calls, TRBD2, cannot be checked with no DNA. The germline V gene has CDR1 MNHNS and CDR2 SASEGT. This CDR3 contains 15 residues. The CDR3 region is CASSTVAGGKKTQYF.

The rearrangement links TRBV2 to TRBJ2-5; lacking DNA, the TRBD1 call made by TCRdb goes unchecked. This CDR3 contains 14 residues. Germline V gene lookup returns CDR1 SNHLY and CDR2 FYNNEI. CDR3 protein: CASSEAGTQETQYF.